This paragraph covers one T cell receptor (beta chain) sequence. This specimen comes from a study of T cell changes during pregnancy in multiple sclerosis. Using immunoSEQ multiplex PCR, the repertoire was profiled, and TCRdb retains in-frame clones only, with some absent. The sample lists approximately 99,000 clones, about nine tenths occurring once. The sample was peripheral blood, taken in the second trimester of pregnancy. This clonotype was sampled from a female donor in good health, enrolled as a control in a pregnancy study.

CDR3 loop: CASSEGHYYTGELFF. CDR3 nucleotides: TGTGCCAGTAGTGAGGGACACTATTACACCGGGGAGCTGTTTTTT. V is TRBV19 and J is TRBJ2-2; tentative D call: TRBD1 (6 bases). V was clipped by 5 bases and J by 3 bases, with 13 bases between them. Germline CDR1 LNHDA, CDR2 SQIVND (reference sequence). The CDR3 has 15 residues.